This TCR beta chain was sequenced in a study of cytomegalovirus exposure and HLA in healthy donors. Study conclusions and caveats: What a later analysis showed was that several of the most significant clusters appeared linked to common viral pathogens. It was in a later analysis that TCR association rates were seen to vary by HLA locus, highest for DRB1 and lowest for HLA-C. A previous analysis found most TCR beta V segments productive roughly 87% or roughly 30% of the time.

This CDR3 spans 14 amino acids. Trimming took 6 bases from V and 2 from J; bases not matched to a gene: 1. Germline V gene sequence: CDR1 SNHLY, CDR2 FYNNEI. Worth noting for this clone: Its specificity is not known. Other DNA sequences of this sample code for an identical CDR3.

This PCR relied on a set of 60 Vbeta primers and 13 Jbeta primers. Clones were read by immunoSEQ multiplex PCR, and TCRdb kept only the in-frame ones, dropping some. Here the sample spans 110,000 or so clones, about 81% being singletons. The TCR comes from a man aged 40-49 years in good health and CMV-seronegative. The chain combines TRBV2 with TRBJ1-5, with TRBD1 matching 10 bases. Input material: PBMCs. The CDR3 sequence is CASRGTGGNQPQHF. For the CDR3, the DNA is TGTGCCAGCAGGGGGACAGGGGGCAATCAGCCCCAGCATTTT.